This is a list of T cell receptor beta chains from one sample in a study of blood T cell repertoires in COVID-19. Clones were read by immunoSEQ multiplex PCR, and TCRdb kept only the in-frame ones, dropping some. The top ten hold approximately 15% of the sample, which has about 190,000 clones, 84% seen once. What was sequenced was peripheral blood. Source of these receptors: a man aged 25-45 years with active or convalescent COVID-19. Both conserved end residues are part of each CDR3. Fields, in order: clone size, J gene, V gene, D gene, CDR3 DNA, CDR3 protein. The D gene is left open where the match is weak. Clone sizes are given selectively: once, few, many, or a class where the clone is expanded.

>.|TRBJ2-7|TRBV7-2|.
TGTGCCAGCAGCTTAGGCGGGATAGGCTACGAGCAGTACTTC
CASSLGGIGYEQYF
>.|TRBJ1-5|TRBV12-3/TRBV12-4|.
TGTGCCAGCTGGGGCGGACAGTTTCAGCCCCAGCATTTT
CASWGGQFQPQHF
>few|TRBJ2-2|TRBV24-1|TRBD1
TGTGCCACCAGTCGACCGGGACAGGGGAACACCGGGGAGCTGTTTTTT
CATSRPGQGNTGELFF
>.|TRBJ1-1|TRBV6-4|.
TGTGCCAGCAGCGCCCAACATAACACTGAAGCTTTCTTT
CASSAQHNTEAFF
>.|TRBJ1-2|TRBV28|TRBD1
TGTGCCAGCAGTCGGGTTGGGACAGGGGGCGGCTACACCTTC
CASSRVGTGGGYTF
>.|TRBJ2-7|TRBV6-5|.
TGTGCCAGCAGAGCAGGGGCAGGGACCTACGAGCAGTACTTC
CASRAGAGTYEQYF
>.|TRBJ2-1|TRBV7-3|TRBD2
TGTGCCAGCAGCTTAGAGGGACTAGCGGGGGGAAATGAGCAGTTCTTC
CASSLEGLAGGNEQFF
>.|TRBJ1-4|TRBV7-2|TRBD1
TGTGCCAGCAGGCAGACCGGACAGGGAGGAGAAAAACTGTTTTTT
CASRQTGQGGEKLFF
>.|TRBJ2-1|TRBV7-6|TRBD1
TGTGCCAGCACCAATCGCCGGGACAGGGTACTTGATGAGCAGTTCTTC
CASTNRRDRVLDEQFF
>.|TRBJ2-1|TRBV4-1|.
TGCGCCAGCAGCTTAACGACAGGAAGTTATTACAATGAGCAGTTCTTC
CASSLTTGSYYNEQFF
>.|TRBJ2-7|TRBV2|.
TGTGCCAGCAGTGCGGGGGAGGCCTACGAGCAGTACTTC
CASSAGEAYEQYF
>.|TRBJ1-4|TRBV5-6|.
TGTGCCAGCAGCTTATCTTGGCAGTCTGAAAAACTGTTTTTT
CASSLSWQSEKLFF
>.|TRBJ1-1|TRBV18|.
TGTGCCAGCTCACCGCGGACATTGGTGAACACTGAAGCTTTCTTT
CASSPRTLVNTEAFF
>.|TRBJ2-1|TRBV10-3|TRBD2
TGTGCCATCAGTCTGGTCTCGACTAGCGGGACTTACAATGAGCAGTTCTTC
CAISLVSTSGTYNEQFF
>.|TRBJ2-3|TRBV30|TRBD1
TGTGTCGGAACAGGGGACCCCACAGATACGCAGTATTTT
CVGTGDPTDTQYF
>.|TRBJ1-4|TRBV30|.
TGTGCCTGGAGTACGGGGAATGAAAAACTGTTTTTT
CAWSTGNEKLFF
>.|TRBJ2-3|TRBV5-1|TRBD2
TGCGCCAGCAGCTCTGGGACTAGCGGGATCACAGATACGCAGTATTTT
CASSSGTSGITDTQYF
>.|TRBJ2-6|TRBV5-1|.
TGCGCCAGCAGCTTGGATCAGTCTGGGGCCAACGTCCTGACTTTC
CASSLDQSGANVLTF
>.|TRBJ1-2|TRBV27|.
TGTGCCAGCGCCCGGACAGACTACTATGGCTACACCTTC
CASARTDYYGYTF
>.|TRBJ1-2|TRBV19|.
TGTGCCAGTACCAAACAGGACAGTAACTATGGCTACACCTTC
CASTKQDSNYGYTF
>.|TRBJ2-2|TRBV27|.
TGTGCCAGCAGTTCTACCGGGGAGCTGTTTTTT
CASSSTGELFF
>.|TRBJ2-7|TRBV7-9|.
TGTGCCAGCAGCCACCTGGGGGTAGCGGAATCCTACGAGCAGTACTTC
CASSHLGVAESYEQYF
>.|TRBJ2-5|TRBV11-1|TRBD1
TGTGCCAGCAGCCCCGGACAGGGGGAGACCCAGTACTTC
CASSPGQGETQYF
>.|TRBJ1-5|TRBV6-1|.
TGTGCCAGCAGTGACCCCTGGGCAGGGGGCAATCAGCCCCAGCATTTT
CASSDPWAGGNQPQHF
>.|TRBJ1-3|TRBV5-4|.
TGTGCCAGCAGCTTTCACTCACAGAGCTCTGGAAACACCATATATTTT
CASSFHSQSSGNTIYF
>.|TRBJ2-1|TRBV5-1|TRBD2
TGCGCCAGCAGCTTGGTGGCTAGCGGGAGGTCCCCTAGTCGCTACAATGAGCAGTTCTTC
CASSLVASGRSPSRYNEQFF
>.|TRBJ1-1|TRBV28|TRBD1
TGTGCCAGCAGTTTAGGGACAGGGGGAGGGGCTTTCTTT
CASSLGTGGGAFF
>few|TRBJ1-2|TRBV10-3|.
TGTGCCATCAGTGAGTCTCGGTGGGAGGGTGGGGCCTATGGCTACACCTTC
CAISESRWEGGAYGYTF
>once|TRBJ1-1|TRBV5-1|TRBD1
TGCGCCTCCTCCCTCGGGACAGGGGCTGAAGCTTTCTTT
CASSLGTGAEAFF
>once|TRBJ2-3|TRBV19|.
TGTGCCAGTAGTATGGGCCAATGGACTAGCACAGATACGCAGTATTTT
CASSMGQWTSTDTQYF
>.|TRBJ2-3|TRBV4-1|.
TGCGCCAGCAGCCAAGTAGTGTATACTAGTGCAGATACGCAGTATTTT
CASSQVVYTSADTQYF
>.|TRBJ2-3|TRBV6-5|.
TGTGCCAGCAGTTACCAATCCGCGGTGAGCACAGATACGCAGTATTTT
CASSYQSAVSTDTQYF
>.|TRBJ2-1|TRBV5-4|TRBD2
TGTGCCAGCAGCTTTCGACTAGCGGGATTCGCCCCCTACAATGAGCAGTTCTTC
CASSFRLAGFAPYNEQFF
>.|TRBJ2-2|TRBV7-8|.
TGTGCCAGCAGCTTAACCTCGGCAGGGTGGACCGGGGAGCTGTTTTTT
CASSLTSAGWTGELFF
>.|TRBJ2-4|TRBV7-9|.
TGTGCCAGCAGCAAGACCCCGGGAGCCAAAAACATTCAGTACTTC
CASSKTPGAKNIQYF
>.|TRBJ2-3|TRBV2|.
TGTGCCAGCAGTGACGAGACAGGACCCGCAGATACGCAGTATTTT
CASSDETGPADTQYF
>.|TRBJ1-6|TRBV6-6|.
TGTGCCAGCAGTTACTGGGGGGACTGGGATAATTCACCCCTCCACTTT
CASSYWGDWDNSPLHF
>.|TRBJ2-5|TRBV7-2|TRBD2
TGTGCCAGCAGCCCTCTCGCGAGGCGGGGGATACAAGAGACCCAGTACTTC
CASSPLARRGIQETQYF
>.|TRBJ1-1|TRBV6-6|TRBD1
TGTGCCAGCAGAATGGGACAGGGGTTCGCCACTGAAGCTTTCTTT
CASRMGQGFATEAFF
>.|TRBJ1-5|TRBV18|TRBD1
TGTGCCAGCTCGCCTGACAGGGGTCAGCCCCAGCATTTT
CASSPDRGQPQHF
>.|TRBJ1-4|TRBV12-3/TRBV12-4|.
TGTGCCAGCAGTCAGGGTGAAAAACTGTTTTTT
CASSQGEKLFF
>.|TRBJ1-5|TRBV4-3|.
TGCGCCAGCAGCCAAGGGGGGGGGTATCAGCCCCAGCATTTT
CASSQGGGYQPQHF
>.|TRBJ2-3|TRBV30|TRBD1
TGTGCCTGGAGCTTACAGGGGACAGATACGCAGTATTTT
CAWSLQGTDTQYF
>.|TRBJ1-2|TRBV30|.
TGTGCCTGGAGTGTACATCCAGCGAATAACTATGGCTACACCTTC
CAWSVHPANNYGYTF
>.|TRBJ2-3|TRBV28|TRBD2
TGTGCCTGCGGGAGGGGGGCAGATACGCAGTATTTT
CACGRGADTQYF
>.|TRBJ1-6|TRBV2|TRBD1
TGTGCCAGCAAACCGACAGGGGGCGTTTCACCCCTCCACTTT
CASKPTGGVSPLHF
>.|TRBJ2-5|TRBV20-1|.
TGCAGTGCTCCTAGCCGGGAGACCCAGTACTTC
CSAPSRETQYF
>.|TRBJ2-1|TRBV29-1|.
TGCAGCGTTGAAGATGGGCCACAGGGCACCGGTGAGCAGTTCTTC
CSVEDGPQGTGEQFF